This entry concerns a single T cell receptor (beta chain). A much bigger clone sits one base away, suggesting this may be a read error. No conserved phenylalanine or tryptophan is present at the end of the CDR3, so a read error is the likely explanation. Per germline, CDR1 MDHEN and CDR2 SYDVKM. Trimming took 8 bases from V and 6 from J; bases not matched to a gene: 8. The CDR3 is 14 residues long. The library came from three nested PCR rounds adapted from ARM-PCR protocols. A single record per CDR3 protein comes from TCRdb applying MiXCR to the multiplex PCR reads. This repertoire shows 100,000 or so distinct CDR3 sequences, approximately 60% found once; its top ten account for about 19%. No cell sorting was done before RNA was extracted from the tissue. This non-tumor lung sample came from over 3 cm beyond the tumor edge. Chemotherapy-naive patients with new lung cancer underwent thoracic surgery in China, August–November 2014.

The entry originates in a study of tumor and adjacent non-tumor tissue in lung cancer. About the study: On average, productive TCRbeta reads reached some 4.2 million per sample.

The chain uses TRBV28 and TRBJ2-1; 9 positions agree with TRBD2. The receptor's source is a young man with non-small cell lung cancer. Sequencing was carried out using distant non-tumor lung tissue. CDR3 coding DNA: TGTGCCAGCTTAGCGGCTAGCGGGACCAATGAGCAGTTCTTA. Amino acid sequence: CASLAASGTNEQFL.